These T cell receptor beta chains were read from a single sample in a study of T cells in tumors after PD-1 blockade. The repertoire was sequenced with immunoSEQ multiplex PCR; TCRdb's copy has only in-frame clones and lacks some. The table lists 45,000 to 60,000 clones, roughly 84% of them singletons. This specimen was PBMCs, taken before anti-PD-1 therapy. Receptors were obtained from a human donor with advanced basal cell or squamous cell carcinoma (not recorded which). Each CDR3 is given with its conserved first and last residue. D genes are given only for firm matches. Rows give clone size only sometimes, using once, few, many, or a class for an expanded clone.

v_gene	j_gene	abundance	d_gene	CDR3nt	CDR3aa
TRBV7-8	TRBJ2-2	few	.	TGTGCCAGCAGCTTAGGAGAGGGGACCCATGGAAAGCTGTTTTTT	CASSLGEGTHGKLFF
TRBV29-1	TRBJ1-3	.	.	TGCAGCGTCCTTGTTGGAAACACCATATATTTT	CSVLVGNTIYF
TRBV7-9	TRBJ1-4	.	TRBD1	TGTGCCAGCAGCTACGACGTCGGGACAGGAACTAATGAAAAACTGTTTTTT	CASSYDVGTGTNEKLFF
TRBV7-8	TRBJ2-7	.	.	TGTGCCAGCAGCTTAGGGACGAGGGAGCAGTACTTC	CASSLGTREQYF
TRBV5-4	TRBJ1-3	.	.	TGTGCCAGCAGCTTGGGTGCAGGACACTCTGGAAACACCATATATTTT	CASSLGAGHSGNTIYF
TRBV18	TRBJ2-1	.	TRBD2	TGTGCCAGCTCACCAAAGGGACTAGCGGAAATCAATGAGCAGTTCTTC	CASSPKGLAEINEQFF
TRBV7-6	TRBJ2-3	.	TRBD2	TGTGCCAGCAGCCCCCGACTAGCGGGGAGCACAGATACGCAGTATTTT	CASSPRLAGSTDTQYF
TRBV6-5	TRBJ2-1	.	.	TGTGCCAGCTGCCCGGACAGCCTTTGGGAGCAGTTCTTC	CASCPDSLWEQFF
TRBV9	TRBJ2-7	.	.	TGTGCCAGCAGCGCCCAGGGCTACGAGCAGTACTTC	CASSAQGYEQYF
TRBV7-9	TRBJ1-2	.	TRBD1	TGTGCCAGCGGCCAACGGGACAGGGCGTATGGCTACACCTTC	CASGQRDRAYGYTF
TRBV5-1	TRBJ2-3	.	.	TGCGCCAGCAGCTTGGTCGGGGCGGGCCCCACAGATACGCAGTATTTT	CASSLVGAGPTDTQYF
TRBV19	TRBJ2-7	.	.	TGTGCCAGTAGTAGTTCCGCGGGACGTCTCTACGAGCAGTACTTC	CASSSSAGRLYEQYF
TRBV5-1	TRBJ1-2	.	.	TGCGCCAGCAAACCTTTCTGGGGGTCTAACTATGGCTACACCTTC	CASKPFWGSNYGYTF
TRBV5-6	TRBJ2-6	.	.	TGTGCCAGCAGCTATAGATTTGGCGGTTCTGGGGCCAACGTCCTGACTTTC	CASSYRFGGSGANVLTF
TRBV6-5	TRBJ2-5	.	.	TGTGCCAGCAGCCCGGGGGATGGGGAGACCCAGTACTTC	CASSPGDGETQYF
TRBV5-3	TRBJ2-1	.	.	TGTGCCAGAAGCTTGTTCAGGCGGGACAATGAGCAGTTCTTC	CARSLFRRDNEQFF
TRBV7-2	TRBJ1-6	.	.	TGTGCCAGCAGCCCAAGGGGCGGGAATAATTCACCCCTCCACTTT	CASSPRGGNNSPLHF
TRBV7-8	TRBJ2-1	.	TRBD2	TGTGCCAGCAGCTTAGCGACTAGCGCTTCCTACAATGAGCAGTTCTTC	CASSLATSASYNEQFF